Listed here are 13 T cell receptor beta chains from one sample, sequenced in a study of PD-1 blockade in classical Hodgkin lymphoma. This table comes from immunoSEQ multiplex PCR, and its TCRdb copy is limited to in-frame clones, with some not included. The profile shows some 15,000 clones, about four fifths of them singletons. There was relapse after autologous stem cell transplantation in every patient, and there was variation in brentuximab vedotin exposure. The sequenced sample was peripheral blood mononuclear cells (PBMCs), obtained at baseline. All receptors come from a human donor with classical Hodgkin lymphoma.

In its sample, this clone was seen once. V gene TRBV6-6 combines with J gene TRBJ1-5; possibly TRBD1 for D (6 bases). Germline-derived CDR1 and CDR2 are MNHNY and SVGAGI (reference sequence). This CDR3 is 13 amino acids long. Trimming stripped 5 bases from V and 9 bases from J, with 14 bases between. CDR3 region: CASSADRIRPQHF. CDR3 in DNA: TGTGCCAGCAGTGCCGACAGGATTCGGCCCCAGCATTTT.

This chain connects TRBV5-1 to TRBJ2-3; a possible D gene is TRBD2 (7 bases). The CDR3 spans 14 residues. Looked up from germline, CDR1 is SGHRS and CDR2 is YFSETQ. Trimming left V 7 bases short and J 4 bases short, with 16 bases between. The CDR3 coding sequence is TGCGCCAGCGCAAAGGGGGGGGCGGCAGATACGCAGTATTTT. Translating it yields CASAKGGAADTQYF.

The V call is TRBV5-1, the J call TRBJ1-3, with no clear D. CDR1 SGHRS and CDR2 YFSETQ come from the germline V gene. The germline V and J ends were trimmed by 0 bases and 7 bases, with 20 bases remaining between them. The CDR3 length is 17 residues. CDR3 coding DNA: TGCGCCAGCAGCTTGGGGCCGGTCGGAGAAAGAGGCAACACCATATATTTT. It encodes CASSLGPVGERGNTIYF.

The rearrangement joins TRBV7-3 to TRBJ2-1; D perhaps matches TRBD1 (5 bases). Germline-derived CDR1 and CDR2 are SGHTA and FQGTGA. Trimming shortened V by 4 bases and J by 6 bases, and 7 bases separated the two germline ends. This CDR3 contains 12 residues. CDR3 bases: TGTGCCAGCAGCTCCCAGGGCAATGAGCAGTTCTTC. Translating gives CASSSQGNEQFF.

The V call is TRBV5-6, the J call TRBJ2-1, with D possibly called TRBD1 or TRBD2 (5 bases each). Trimming took 4 bases from V and 4 from J, leaving 15 bases between them. Looked up from germline, CDR1 is SGHDT and CDR2 is YYEEEE. The CDR3 is made up of 15 amino acids. CDR3 sequence: CASSDSGRTYNEQFF. DNA of the CDR3: TGTGCCAGCAGCGATTCGGGACGGACGTACAATGAGCAGTTCTTC.

The chain links TRBV6-1 to TRBJ1-6; a possible D gene is TRBD1 (6 bases). The germline CDR1 and CDR2 sequences are MNHNS and SASEGT. The CDR3 totals 19 residues. V gave up 4 bases and J gave up 6 bases, with 25 bases separating them. The CDR3 region has the DNA TGTGCCAGCAGTGGATCCGTGGGGACAATACCGAGGGGTAATTCACCCCTCCACTTT. As protein: CASSGSVGTIPRGNSPLHF.

This chain links TRBV7-9 with TRBJ2-5; D not certain. The germline gives CDR1 SEHNR, CDR2 FQNEAQ (reference sequence). Trimming removed 1 base at V and 5 bases at J, with 17 bases between. The CDR3 loop spans 16 amino acids. CDR3: CASSLEALRLRETQYF. DNA of the CDR3: TGTGCCAGCAGCTTAGAGGCGTTGAGGCTGAGGGAGACCCAGTACTTC.

This chain joins TRBV5-4 and TRBJ1-1; D perhaps matches TRBD1 (5 bases). Trimming pared 4 bases from V and 1 base from J, leaving 8 bases between. The CDR3 spans 13 residues. Germline V CDR1 and CDR2: SGHNT, YYREEE (reference sequence). CDR3 residues: CASSKTENTEAFF. CDR3 in DNA: TGTGCCAGCAGCAAGACAGAGAACACTGAAGCTTTCTTT.

The chain uses TRBV13 and TRBJ2-3; a weak D match, TRBD2 (5 bases). Germline CDR1 reads PRHDT; CDR2 reads FYEKMQ (reference sequence). Trimming shortened V by 2 bases and J by 1 base, and 7 bases separated the two germline ends. CDR3 length: 14 residues. The CDR3 DNA reads TGTGCCAGCAGCTTACTAGCAGGCACAGATACGCAGTATTTT. Residues: CASSLLAGTDTQYF.

This clone was observed a few times. The chain combines TRBV4-2 with TRBJ2-3, with D possibly being TRBD2 (5 bases). The CDR3 spans 18 residues. Germline V gene data show CDR1 as LGHNA and CDR2 as YNFKEQ. With 1 base removed from V and 2 bases from J, the gap between germline ends came to 19 bases. The CDR3 protein is CASSQGPEARGNTDTQYF. In DNA form, the CDR3 reads TGTGCCAGCAGCCAAGGGCCCGAAGCACGGGGAAACACAGATACGCAGTATTTT.

This clone was counted only a few times. This chain links TRBV2 with TRBJ1-2, with no clear D. In germline, CDR1 is SNHLY, CDR2 FYNNEI. V dropped 3 bases and J dropped 4 bases, with 9 bases sitting between them. This CDR3 has 13 residues. The CDR3 DNA follows: TGTGCCAGCAGTGATCGACGAGGCTATGGCTACACCTTC. Translating gives CASSDRRGYGYTF.

The CDR3 region has the DNA TGTGCCAGCAGGGGCCAGGGGGTTCGGCGAAACACCTTC. Translating gives CASRGQGVRRNTF. V is TRBV6-5 and J is TRBJ1-2; the match to TRBD1 covers 7 bases. J was trimmed by 12 bases and V by 6 bases; bases with no gene match: 13. The CDR3 totals 13 residues. Germline CDR1 and CDR2: MNHEY and SVGAGI.

The chain carries TRBV7-9 and TRBJ2-7; TRBD2 is a possible D gene (6 bases). Germline values: CDR1 SEHNR, CDR2 FQNEAQ (reference sequence). The CDR3 runs 16 residues. V was pared by 5 bases and J by 0 bases, with 17 bases between. The CDR3 protein is CASSLVEGTGSYEQYF. In nucleotides, the CDR3 is TGTGCCAGCAGCCTAGTGGAGGGGACGGGCTCCTACGAGCAGTACTTC.